This T cell receptor beta chain emerged from a study of blood T cell repertoires in COVID-19. CDR3 length equals 12 residues. V was clipped by 9 bases and J by 6 bases, with 11 bases between them. Germline-derived CDR1 and CDR2 are LNHDA and SQIVND (reference sequence). Using immunoSEQ multiplex PCR, the repertoire was profiled, and TCRdb retains in-frame clones only, with some absent. The sample holds a few hundred thousand clones, about 83% seen once. The sequenced sample consisted of peripheral blood. J is TRBJ1-4 and V is TRBV19; D is possibly TRBD1 (6 bases). The clonotype was recovered from a man between 60 and 75 years old who had recovered from COVID-19. CDR3 nucleotides: TGTGCCAGCCGGACAGTAGATGAAAAACTGTTTTTT. Protein product: CASRTVDEKLFF.